This T cell receptor beta chain was profiled in a study of PD-L1 blockade in urothelial cancer. Background on the study: Across blood samples, T cells had a median count of about 150,000. Overall study findings and caveats: Patients with durable benefit had greater blood expansion of tumor-associated TCR clones 3 weeks into treatment.

Concerning this clone: What it binds is not known.

The V end was cut by 5 bases, the J end by 4 bases, with 15 bases between. The CDR3 spans 14 residues. Germline V gives CDR1 MNHEY, CDR2 SVGAGI. The data were produced by immunoSEQ multiplex PCR, yet TCRdb's version contains in-frame clones alone and is incomplete. The data show under 40,000 clones, with roughly 90% seen just once and around 8% held by the top ten. The chain combines TRBV6-5 with TRBJ2-7; D possibly corresponds to TRBD2 (5 bases). The sequenced sample was PBMCs, obtained around atezolizumab (anti-PD-L1) treatment. The sequence derives from a man between 65 and 79 years old with urothelial cancer. In DNA, the CDR3 is TGTGCCAGCAGTCCTTTAGTGGGCGGGTACGAGCAGTACTTC. Residues: CASSPLVGGYEQYF.